Listed here are 15 T cell receptor beta chains from one sample, sequenced in a study of cytomegalovirus exposure and HLA in healthy donors. PCR was performed using 60 Vbeta and 13 Jbeta primers. Measured with immunoSEQ multiplex PCR; TCRdb has only the in-frame clones, and not every one. The top ten clones hold about 9.3% of a sample with 40,000 to 55,000 clones, 60% to 75% of them seen once. The specimen was PBMCs. These receptor sequences come from a woman in her 50s in good health and CMV-seronegative.

The chain couples TRBV19 to TRBJ1-5; the D gene is possibly TRBD1 (5 bases). CDR1 and CDR2 (germline): LNHDA, SQIVND (reference sequence). The CDR3 has 13 amino acids. The ends were cut back, 6 bases at V and 7 bases at J, with 13 bases in the middle. The CDR3 sequence is CASRGRERQPQHF. In DNA, the CDR3 is TGTGCCAGTAGGGGACGGGAGAGACAGCCCCAGCATTTT.

Only one count was recorded for this clone. This chain links TRBV4-2 with TRBJ2-3, with D perhaps matching TRBD2 (5 bases). Trimming left V 2 bases short and J 0 bases short, with 12 bases between. The germline V gene has CDR1 LGHNA and CDR2 YNFKEQ. This CDR3 is built from 16 residues. The CDR3 nucleotides are TGTGCCAGCAGCCAACTCGGGATCAGTAGCACAGATACGCAGTATTTT. It specifies CASSQLGISSTDTQYF.

This rearrangement joins TRBV19 to TRBJ1-5; no firm D call. The CDR3 runs to 12 residues. V was pared by 6 bases and J by 6 bases, with 9 bases between. Germline values: CDR1 LNHDA, CDR2 SQIVND (reference sequence). CDR3 in amino acids: CASRSYLQPQHF. Here the CDR3 DNA reads TGTGCCAGTAGAAGCTATCTTCAGCCCCAGCATTTT.

The chain uses TRBV7-2 and TRBJ2-5; D perhaps matches TRBD2 (6 bases). This CDR3 contains 15 residues. V was cut by 8 bases and J by 5 bases, with 21 bases left in between. Germline V lookup: CDR1 SGHTA, CDR2 FQGNSA. This CDR3 is CASAGNGGRHETQYF. The CDR3 region has the DNA TGTGCCAGCGCTGGGAACGGGGGACGGCACGAGACCCAGTACTTC.

This rearrangement joins TRBV18 to TRBJ2-5; TRBD2 agrees at 11 bases. The CDR3 is made up of 16 amino acids. The germline gives CDR1 KGHSH, CDR2 LQKENI. Germline trimming cut 2 bases from V and 1 base from J; bases unmatched to any gene: 3. CDR3 in DNA: TGTGCCAGCTCACCATGGGGGACTAGCGGCCAAGAGACCCAGTACTTC. Translating it yields CASSPWGTSGQETQYF.

This chain uses TRBV6-1 with TRBJ2-2; 12 bases map to TRBD1. Germline-derived CDR1 and CDR2 are MNHNS and SASEGT. The trim removed 7 bases at V and 4 bases at J, leaving 4 bases unmatched. CDR3 length equals 15 residues. The CDR3 coding sequence is TGTGCCAGCACCGGGACAGGGGGCTTCACCGGGGAGCTGTTTTTT. Its protein product is CASTGTGGFTGELFF.

The V call is TRBV28, the J call TRBJ2-2; unclear D gene. V gave up 5 bases and J gave up 2 bases, with 3 bases separating them. CDR3 size: 12 residues. Germline V lookup: CDR1 MDHEN, CDR2 SYDVKM. The CDR3 loop is CASSLNTGELFF. The CDR3 DNA reads as TGTGCCAGCAGTCTTAACACCGGGGAGCTGTTTTTT.

The rearrangement joins TRBV11-2 to TRBJ1-1; no reliable D call. The CDR3 consists of 13 residues. The germline CDR1 and CDR2 sequences are SGHAT and FQNNGV. V lost 1 base to trimming and J lost 5 bases, with 8 bases between them. The CDR3 is CASSLVRGTEAFF. The CDR3 DNA follows: TGTGCCAGCAGCTTAGTTAGAGGGACTGAAGCTTTCTTT.

The rearrangement joins TRBV5-4 to TRBJ2-7; TRBD1 matches at 7 bases. This CDR3 region has 14 residues. In germline, CDR1 is SGHNT, CDR2 YYREEE (reference sequence). The V segment lost 3 bases and the J segment 5 bases; nucleotides outside the gene matches: 8. Here the CDR3 DNA reads TGTGCCAGCAGCTCGTCGACAGGGATTCACGAGCAGTACTTC. Translated, it gives CASSSSTGIHEQYF. The full variable domain, rest sourced from reference TRBV5-4 and TRBJ2-7, is ETGVTQSPTHLIKTRGQQVTLRCSSQSGHNTVSWYQQALGQGPQFIFQYYREEENGRGNFPPRFSGLQFPNYSSELNVNALELDDSALYLCASSSSTGIHEQYFGPGTRLTVT.

The CDR3 region is CASSSPRQGSEQYF. The DNA for the CDR3 is TGTGCCAGCAGTTCACCCAGACAGGGTTCTGAGCAGTACTTC. The chain employs TRBV28 and TRBJ2-7, with 7 bases lining up with TRBD1. The CDR3 consists of 14 residues. The V gene end was trimmed by 4 bases and the J gene end by 7 bases; junction bases not matched to a gene: 10. CDR1 is MDHEN and CDR2 is SYDVKM in the germline V gene.

This chain connects TRBV2 to TRBJ1-1; D is ambiguous. The CDR3 sequence is 13 residues long. Trimming removed 6 bases from V and 1 base from J, with 9 bases in between. In germline, CDR1 is SNHLY, CDR2 FYNNEI. The CDR3 nucleotides are TGTGCCAGCAGCGACACTTGGAACACTGAAGCTTTCTTT. Its protein product is CASSDTWNTEAFF. The full variable domain, in which reference TRBV2 and TRBJ1-1 provide the parts outside the CDR3, is EPEVTQTPSHQVTQMGQEVILRCVPISNHLYFYWYRQILGQKVEFLVSFYNNEISEKSEIFDDQFSVERPDGSNFTLKIRSTKLEDSAMYFCASSDTWNTEAFFGQGTRLTVV.

The chain has TRBV4-1 and TRBJ2-2; 11 nucleotides align to TRBD2. Germline-derived CDR1 and CDR2 are MGHRA and YSYEKL. The CDR3 totals 17 residues. V was pared by 0 bases and J by 6 bases, with 6 bases of the junction left unmatched. Written as DNA, the CDR3 is TGCGCCAGCAGCCAAGATCTAGCGGGAGGTTCTGCCGGGGAGCTGTTTTTT. Protein product: CASSQDLAGGSAGELFF.

This clone occurred a few times. The V call is TRBV4-1, the J call TRBJ2-5; D is perhaps TRBD2 (5 bases). Looked up from germline, CDR1 is MGHRA and CDR2 is YSYEKL. Between the trimmed V and J ends, which lost 4 bases and 5 bases, there was a span of 17 bases. The CDR3 length is 15 residues. CDR3 in amino acids: CASSPFGQRIETQYF. The CDR3 nucleotides read TGCGCCAGCAGCCCCTTCGGTCAGCGGATCGAGACCCAGTACTTC.

The J gene is TRBJ2-3, the V gene TRBV15, with D unresolved. Germline CDR1 is LNHNV and CDR2 is YYDKDF (reference sequence). Trimming left V 0 bases short and J 5 bases short, with 15 bases between. This CDR3 is built from 16 residues. The CDR3 coding sequence is TGTGCCACCAGCAGAGATCAGTGGCCACACCGAGATACGCAGTATTTT. It yields the protein CATSRDQWPHRDTQYF.

This clone appeared once. This sequence joins TRBV6-4 and TRBJ1-6; 8 bases are a match to TRBD1. CDR3 length: 14 residues. Unmatched junction bases numbered 6, after V lost 4 bases and J lost 10 bases. The V gene's germline CDR1 is MRHNA and CDR2 SNTAGT. DNA for the CDR3: TGTGCCAGCAGTGGACAGGGGAAGGGCTCACCCCTCCACTTT. Protein product: CASSGQGKGSPLHF.